Sequencing of this TCR beta chain was carried out in a study of human T cells and chemical hapten exposure (dated by TCRdb to the early 2020s). Context from the whole study: Libraries were pooled for sequencing, and variation in per-sample TCR yields was attributed mainly to small differences in library volumes within the pool. Peripheral blood TCR repertoire changes were tracked in vivo in alopecia patients during primary and secondary sensitization to the hapten diphenylcyclopropenone (DPC). Both TCR alpha and TCR beta chains were sequenced from each blood RNA sample. Study-wide findings and limitations: After repeated subsampling, changes were observed in the strength of the expansion versus patch-test correlation and in the threshold at which the correlation became significant. No change with DPC sensitization was found in the number of TCRs above 1 in 1000 frequency, and no evidence of global repertoire structure alterations was found.

As for this clonotype: The antigen it binds to is not known. No clone much larger than this one lies a single base away; base qualities are absent.

Total RNA was extracted from unfractionated whole blood collected in Tempus Blood RNA tubes. Four to six healthy volunteers were used as TCR sequencing controls and were bled at day 0, 2 weeks and 6 weeks. The protocol used for the library was 5' RACE. Sequencing used an Illumina MiSeq. During library preparation, unique molecular identifiers were attached to individual cDNA molecules so that TCRs could be counted in a quantitative, reproducible way. Under the source paper's analysis protocol: A median of roughly 100,000 TCRs per sample was observed, with a range of about 20,000 to 750,000. V, J and CDR3 annotation of the TCR reads was carried out using the Decombinator software suite. For the PS versus PT1 abundance plots, all samples were subsampled to the same number of TCRs (28,000). TCRs were defined as expanded if absent before sensitization and observed at least eight times at the 2-week time point. TCRdb passed the public sequencing reads through fastp at Q25 and MiXCR, retaining productive beta sequences. Each entry is one CDR3 protein sequence, shown with its most common DNA and genes. For this entry, the V and J calls and clone size follow TCRdb and not the study's own pipeline. The table for this sample lists 65,000 to 90,000 distinct CDR3 sequences; about 16% of them were counted only once. About 6.5% of the sample belongs to the ten largest clones.

This clonotype was obtained from a female donor in good health.

Here is the DNA: TGCAGTGCTAGAGATCACCGGACTAGCGGACCCTACGAGCAGTACTTC. The encoded protein is CSARDHRTSGPYEQYF. In this chain, TRBV20-1 is recombined with TRBJ2-7; TRBD2 agrees with 10 junctional bases. The germline V gene (reference sequence) provides CDR1 DFQATT and CDR2 SNEGSKA. The CDR3 measures 16 amino acids from cysteine to phenylalanine. Solely the CDR3 DNA is kept, with 48 bases framed from the first base. At the junction V is shortened by 0 bases and J by 2 bases; bases outside the gene matches: 7.